What follows describes a single T cell receptor beta chain. The sample is drawn from a study of control samples from healthy donors and cancer patients. The V end was cut by 1 base, the J end by 3 bases, with 7 bases between. The germline CDR1 and CDR2 sequences are SGHTA and FQGNSA. The CDR3 runs 13 residues. Assay: immunoSEQ multiplex PCR; the TCRdb copy retains only in-frame clones and omits some. The sample has some 120,000 clones; approximately 90% are singletons. The material sequenced was blood. This chain joins TRBV7-2 and TRBJ2-7; the D gene is possibly TRBD1 (5 bases). The TCR originated in a man between 18 and 29 years old in good health. This CDR3 reads CASSLGQNYEQYF. DNA for the CDR3: TGTGCCAGCAGCTTAGGACAGAACTACGAGCAGTACTTC.